This T cell receptor beta chain was sequenced in a study of blood T cell repertoires in COVID-19. The count of this clone is one. This table comes from immunoSEQ multiplex PCR, and its TCRdb copy is limited to in-frame clones, with some not included. In the table there are more than 200,000 clones, around nine tenths of which are singletons. Germline lookup yields CDR1 SQVTM and CDR2 ANQGSEA. The CDR3 runs to 13 residues. The V end was cut by 7 bases, the J end by 1 base, with 13 bases between. This rearrangement joins TRBV29-1 to TRBJ1-1; perhaps TRBD1 as D (6 bases). The TCR sequence derives from a young man with active or convalescent COVID-19. Material for sequencing was peripheral blood. DNA of the CDR3: TGCAGCGCGCGACAGGCTCCGAACACTGAAGCTTTCTTT. Translating gives CSARQAPNTEAFF.